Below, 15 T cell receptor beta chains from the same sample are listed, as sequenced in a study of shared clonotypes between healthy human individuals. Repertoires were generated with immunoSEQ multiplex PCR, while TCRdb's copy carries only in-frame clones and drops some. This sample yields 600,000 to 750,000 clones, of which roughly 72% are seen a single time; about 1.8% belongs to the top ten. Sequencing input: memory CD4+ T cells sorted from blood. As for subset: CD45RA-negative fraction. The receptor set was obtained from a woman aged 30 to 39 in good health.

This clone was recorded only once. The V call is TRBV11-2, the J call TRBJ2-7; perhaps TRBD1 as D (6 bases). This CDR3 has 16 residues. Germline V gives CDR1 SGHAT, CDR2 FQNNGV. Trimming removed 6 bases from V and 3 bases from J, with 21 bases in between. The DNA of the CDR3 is TGTGCCAGCAGTACGGGACACCGAATCGCCTTCTACGAGCAGTACTTC. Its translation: CASSTGHRIAFYEQYF.

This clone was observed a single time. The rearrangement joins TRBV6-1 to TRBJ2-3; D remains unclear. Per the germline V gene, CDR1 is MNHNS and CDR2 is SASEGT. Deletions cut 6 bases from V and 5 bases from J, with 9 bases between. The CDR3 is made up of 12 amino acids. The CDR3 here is CASRDPQDTQYF. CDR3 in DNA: TGTGCCAGCAGGGATCCACAAGATACGCAGTATTTT.

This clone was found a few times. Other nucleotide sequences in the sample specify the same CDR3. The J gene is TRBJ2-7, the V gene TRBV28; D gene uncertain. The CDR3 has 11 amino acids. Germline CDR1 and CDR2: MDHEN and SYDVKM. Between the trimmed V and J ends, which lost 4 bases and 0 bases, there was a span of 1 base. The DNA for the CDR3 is TGTGCCAGCAGTTCCTCCTACGAGCAGTACTTC. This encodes CASSSSYEQYF.

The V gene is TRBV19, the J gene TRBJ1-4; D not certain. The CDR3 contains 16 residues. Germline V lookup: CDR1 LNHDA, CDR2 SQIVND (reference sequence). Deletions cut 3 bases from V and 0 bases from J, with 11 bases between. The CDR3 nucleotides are TGTGCCAGTAGTATTGAGGCGGCTGCAACTAATGAAAAACTGTTTTTT. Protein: CASSIEAAATNEKLFF. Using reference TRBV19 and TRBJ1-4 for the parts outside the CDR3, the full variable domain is DGGITQSPKYLFRKEGQNVTLSCEQNLNHDAMYWYRQDPGQGLRLIYYSQIVNDFQKGDIAEGYSVSREKKESFPLTVTSAQKNPTAFYLCASSIEAAATNEKLFFGSGTQLSVL.

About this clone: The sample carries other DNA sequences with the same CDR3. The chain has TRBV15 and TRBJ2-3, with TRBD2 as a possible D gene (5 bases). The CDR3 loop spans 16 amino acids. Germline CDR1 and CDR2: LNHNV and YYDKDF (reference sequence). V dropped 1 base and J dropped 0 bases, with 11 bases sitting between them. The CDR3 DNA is TGTGCCACCAGCAGAGGTCGGCTAGCTAGCACAGATACGCAGTATTTT. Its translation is CATSRGRLASTDTQYF.

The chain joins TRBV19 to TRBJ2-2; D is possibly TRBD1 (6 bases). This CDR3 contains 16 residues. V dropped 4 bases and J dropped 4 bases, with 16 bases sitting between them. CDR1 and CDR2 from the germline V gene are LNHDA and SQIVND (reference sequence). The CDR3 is CASSTAGAPSTGELFF. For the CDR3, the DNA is TGTGCCAGTAGTACGGCAGGGGCCCCCTCCACCGGGGAGCTGTTTTTT.

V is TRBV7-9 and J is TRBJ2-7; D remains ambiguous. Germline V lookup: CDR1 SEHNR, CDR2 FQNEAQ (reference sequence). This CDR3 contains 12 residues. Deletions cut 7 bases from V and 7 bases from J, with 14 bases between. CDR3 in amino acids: CASTINLGEQYF. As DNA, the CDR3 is TGTGCCAGCACCATTAATCTGGGGGAGCAGTACTTC.

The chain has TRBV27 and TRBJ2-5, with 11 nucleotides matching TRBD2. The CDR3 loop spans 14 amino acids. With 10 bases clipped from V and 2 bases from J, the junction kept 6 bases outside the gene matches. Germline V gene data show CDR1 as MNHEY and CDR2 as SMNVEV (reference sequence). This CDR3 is CATRLAGLQETQYF. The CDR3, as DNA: TGTGCCACCCGACTAGCGGGACTTCAAGAGACCCAGTACTTC.

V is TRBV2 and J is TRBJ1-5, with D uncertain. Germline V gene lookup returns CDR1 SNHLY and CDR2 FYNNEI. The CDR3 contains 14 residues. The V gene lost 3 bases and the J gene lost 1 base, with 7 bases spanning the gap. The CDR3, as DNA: TGTGCCAGCAGTGAGGGGTTGAGCAATCAGCCCCAGCATTTT. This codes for CASSEGLSNQPQHF.

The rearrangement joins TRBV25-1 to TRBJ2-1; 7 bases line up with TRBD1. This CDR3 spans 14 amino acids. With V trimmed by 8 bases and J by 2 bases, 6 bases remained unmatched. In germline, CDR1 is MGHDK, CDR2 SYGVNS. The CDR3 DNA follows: TGTGCCAGCTGCAGACAGGGCCCCTACAATGAGCAGTTCTTC. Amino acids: CASCRQGPYNEQFF.

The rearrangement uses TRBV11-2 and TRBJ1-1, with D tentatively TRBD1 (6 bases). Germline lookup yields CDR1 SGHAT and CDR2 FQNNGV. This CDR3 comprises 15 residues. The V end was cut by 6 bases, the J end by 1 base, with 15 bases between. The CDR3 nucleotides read TGTGCCAGCAGATCCACAAGGGGGAAGAACACTGAAGCTTTCTTT. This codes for CASRSTRGKNTEAFF.

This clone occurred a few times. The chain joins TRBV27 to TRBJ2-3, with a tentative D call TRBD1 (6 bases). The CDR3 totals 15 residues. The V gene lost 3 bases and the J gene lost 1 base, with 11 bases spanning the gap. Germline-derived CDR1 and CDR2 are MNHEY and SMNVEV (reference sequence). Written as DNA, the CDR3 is TGTGCCAGCAGTTTCCAACAGGGAGGCACAGATACGCAGTATTTT. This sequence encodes CASSFQQGGTDTQYF.

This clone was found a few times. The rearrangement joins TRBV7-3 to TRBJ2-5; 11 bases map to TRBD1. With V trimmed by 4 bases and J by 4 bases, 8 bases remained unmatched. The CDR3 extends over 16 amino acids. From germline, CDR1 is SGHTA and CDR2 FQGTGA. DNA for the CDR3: TGTGCCAGCAGCTCAGGACAGGGGGCGTCCTCAGAGACCCAGTACTTC. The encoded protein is CASSSGQGASSETQYF.

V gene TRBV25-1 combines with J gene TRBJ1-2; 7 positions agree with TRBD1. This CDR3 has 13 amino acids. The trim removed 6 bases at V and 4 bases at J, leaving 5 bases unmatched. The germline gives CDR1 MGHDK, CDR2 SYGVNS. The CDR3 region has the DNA TGTGCCAGCAGACCGACAGGGCCCTATGGCTACACCTTC. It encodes CASRPTGPYGYTF.

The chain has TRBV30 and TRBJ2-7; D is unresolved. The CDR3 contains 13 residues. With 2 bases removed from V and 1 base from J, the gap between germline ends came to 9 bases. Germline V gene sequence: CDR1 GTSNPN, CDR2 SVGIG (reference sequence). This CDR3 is CAWSPGGSYEQYF. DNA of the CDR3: TGTGCCTGGAGTCCTGGCGGTTCCTACGAGCAGTACTTC.